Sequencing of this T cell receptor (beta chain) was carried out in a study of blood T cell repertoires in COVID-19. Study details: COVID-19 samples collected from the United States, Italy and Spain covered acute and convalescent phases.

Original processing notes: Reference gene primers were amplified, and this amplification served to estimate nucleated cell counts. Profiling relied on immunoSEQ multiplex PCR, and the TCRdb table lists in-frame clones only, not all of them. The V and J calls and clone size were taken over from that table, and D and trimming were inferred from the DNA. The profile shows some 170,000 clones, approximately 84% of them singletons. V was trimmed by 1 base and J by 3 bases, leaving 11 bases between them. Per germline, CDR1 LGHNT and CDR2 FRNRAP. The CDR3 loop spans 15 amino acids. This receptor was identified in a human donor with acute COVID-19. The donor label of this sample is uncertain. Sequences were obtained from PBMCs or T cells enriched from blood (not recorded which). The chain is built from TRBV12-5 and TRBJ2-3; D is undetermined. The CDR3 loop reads CASGLEWLPTDTQYF. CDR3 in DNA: TGTGCTAGTGGTTTGGAGTGGCTCCCAACAGATACGCAGTATTTT.